This TCR beta chain was sequenced during a study of cytomegalovirus exposure and HLA in healthy donors. Germline CDR1 reads MNHEY; CDR2 reads SMNVEV (reference sequence). V trimming: 2 bases; J trimming: 1 base; junction bases outside the gene matches: 1. This CDR3 contains 15 residues. Sequenced by immunoSEQ multiplex PCR; TCRdb stores in-frame clones only, minus some. The table has 300,000 to 400,000 clones, roughly 90% seen once. This TCR came from a man between 25 and 39 years old in good health and CMV-seronegative. The sequenced sample consisted of PBMCs. J is TRBJ2-3 and V is TRBV27; 9 bases agree with TRBD2. The CDR3, as DNA: TGTGCCAGCAGTTTAAGGACTAGCGGCACAGATACGCAGTATTTT. It codes for CASSLRTSGTDTQYF.